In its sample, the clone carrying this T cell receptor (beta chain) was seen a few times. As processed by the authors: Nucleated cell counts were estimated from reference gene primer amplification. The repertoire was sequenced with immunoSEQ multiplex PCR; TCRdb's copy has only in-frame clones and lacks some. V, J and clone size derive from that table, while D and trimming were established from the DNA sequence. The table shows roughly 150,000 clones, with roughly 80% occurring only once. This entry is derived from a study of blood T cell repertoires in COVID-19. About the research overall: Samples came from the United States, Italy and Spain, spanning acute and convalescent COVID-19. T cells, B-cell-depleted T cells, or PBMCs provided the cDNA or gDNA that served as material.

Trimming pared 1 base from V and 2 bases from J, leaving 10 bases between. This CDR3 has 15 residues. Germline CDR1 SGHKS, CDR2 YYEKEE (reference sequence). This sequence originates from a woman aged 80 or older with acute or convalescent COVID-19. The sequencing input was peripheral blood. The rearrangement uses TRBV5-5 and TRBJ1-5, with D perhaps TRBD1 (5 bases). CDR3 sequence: CASSLRQGGNQPQHF. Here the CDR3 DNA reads TGTGCCAGCAGCTTGCGGCAGGGTGGCAATCAGCCCCAGCATTTT.